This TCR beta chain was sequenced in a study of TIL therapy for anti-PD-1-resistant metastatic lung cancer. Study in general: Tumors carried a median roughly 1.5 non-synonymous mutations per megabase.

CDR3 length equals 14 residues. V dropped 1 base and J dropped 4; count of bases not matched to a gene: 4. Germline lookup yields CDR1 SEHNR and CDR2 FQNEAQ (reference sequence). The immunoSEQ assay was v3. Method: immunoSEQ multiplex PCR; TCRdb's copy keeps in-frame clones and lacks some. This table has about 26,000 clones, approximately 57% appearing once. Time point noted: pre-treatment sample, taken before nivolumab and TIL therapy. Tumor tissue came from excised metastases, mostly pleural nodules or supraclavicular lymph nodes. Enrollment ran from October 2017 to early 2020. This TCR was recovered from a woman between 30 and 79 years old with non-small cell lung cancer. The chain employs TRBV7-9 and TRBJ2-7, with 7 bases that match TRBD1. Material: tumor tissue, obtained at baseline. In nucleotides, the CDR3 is TGTGCCAGCAGCTTAGGGACAGGATTTTACGAGCAGTACTTC. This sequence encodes CASSLGTGFYEQYF.